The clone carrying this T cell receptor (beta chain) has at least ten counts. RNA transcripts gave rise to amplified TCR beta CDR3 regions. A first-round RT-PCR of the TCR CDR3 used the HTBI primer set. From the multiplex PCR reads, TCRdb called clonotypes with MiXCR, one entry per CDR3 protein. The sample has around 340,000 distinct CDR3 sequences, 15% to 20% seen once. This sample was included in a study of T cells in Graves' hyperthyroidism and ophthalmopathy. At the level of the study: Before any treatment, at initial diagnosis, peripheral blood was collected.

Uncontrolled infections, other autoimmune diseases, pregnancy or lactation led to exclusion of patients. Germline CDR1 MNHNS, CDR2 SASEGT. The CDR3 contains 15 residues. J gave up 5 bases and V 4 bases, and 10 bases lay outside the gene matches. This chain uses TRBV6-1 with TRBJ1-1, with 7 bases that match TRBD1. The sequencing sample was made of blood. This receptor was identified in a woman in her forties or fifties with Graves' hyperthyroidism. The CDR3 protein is CASSAQIQGLTEAFF. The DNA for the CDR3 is TGTGCCAGCAGTGCCCAAATACAGGGGTTGACTGAAGCTTTCTTT.